This TCR beta chain stems from a study of shared clonotypes between healthy human individuals. Only CD45RO-negative cells positively selected for CCR7 counted as naive CD8 cells, so terminally differentiated effector memory CD45RA+ cells were excluded. The CDR3 sequence is 16 residues long. In germline, CDR1 is SGHTA, CDR2 FQGNSA. The ends were cut back, 5 bases at V and 7 bases at J, with 23 bases in the middle. Sequenced by immunoSEQ multiplex PCR; TCRdb stores in-frame clones only, minus some. This sample yields 2 million or so clones, of which about 95% are seen a single time; more than 0.95% belongs to the top ten.

Sequences were obtained from naive CD8+ T cells sorted from blood. This TCR was sampled from a man aged 18 to 30 in good health. The V and J genes are TRBV7-2 and TRBJ1-2; perhaps TRBD1 as D (5 bases). CDR3: CASSPKGGSGIRGYTF. CDR3 sequence (DNA): TGTGCCAGCAGCCCTAAAGGAGGGTCAGGGATACGTGGCTACACCTTC.